Following are 19 T cell receptor beta chains from one sample sequenced in a study of blood T cell repertoires in COVID-19. Assay: immunoSEQ multiplex PCR; the TCRdb copy retains only in-frame clones and omits some. This table holds approximately 210,000 clones, 89% found once. The sequencing sample was made of peripheral blood. These receptors all come from a woman between 40 and 50 years old with acute or convalescent COVID-19.

J is TRBJ2-2 and V is TRBV18; TRBD1 agrees at 11 bases. The CDR3 loop spans 14 amino acids. The germline CDR1 and CDR2 sequences are KGHSH and LQKENI. With V trimmed by 8 bases and J by 3 bases, 2 bases remained unmatched. DNA of the CDR3: TGTGCCAGCAAGGGACAGGGGGACACCGGGGAGCTGTTTTTT. Translated: CASKGQGDTGELFF.

The J gene is TRBJ2-5, the V gene TRBV5-1; D may be TRBD1 (6 bases). There are 15 residues in the CDR3. CDR1 and CDR2 (germline): SGHRS, YFSETQ. The ends were cut back, 7 bases at V and 7 bases at J, with 23 bases in the middle. CDR3 DNA sequence: TGCGCCAGCTCCAGGGGCGATTTAGAGACTGCGACCCAGTACTTC. Translation: CASSRGDLETATQYF.

V gene TRBV12-1 combines with J gene TRBJ1-2. TRBV12-1 is labeled a pseudogene. CDR3 length: 15 residues. The chain's CDR3 is CASSPRGGRRSGYTF. In DNA form, the CDR3 reads TGTGCCAGCAGCCCTCGGGGGGGGAGGAGGTCTGGCTACACCTTC.

The rearrangement links TRBV7-2 to TRBJ2-3; no clear D gene. V was trimmed by 5 bases and J by 3 bases, leaving 6 bases between them. The germline V gene has CDR1 SGHTA and CDR2 FQGNSA. The CDR3 loop spans 12 amino acids. The CDR3 nucleotides read TGTGCCAGCAGCGCCAGGACAGATACGCAGTATTTT. It specifies CASSARTDTQYF.

The CDR3 DNA reads TGCGCCAGCAGCTCGCCGGAGGGCACCAACACAGATACGCAGTATTTT. It translates to CASSSPEGTNTDTQYF. The V and J genes are TRBV5-1 and TRBJ2-3; possible D gene TRBD2, 6 bases. Germline V gene data show CDR1 as SGHRS and CDR2 as YFSETQ. V lost 3 bases, J lost 2 bases, and 16 bases lay in between. The CDR3 spans 16 residues.

CDR3 bases: TGTGCCAGCAGCTTAGAACTAGCGGGGACCTACAATGAGCAGTTCTTC. Protein sequence: CASSLELAGTYNEQFF. The J gene is TRBJ2-1, the V gene TRBV13; 10 bases agree with TRBD2. The CDR3 totals 16 residues. V lost 1 base, J lost 2 bases, and 2 bases stayed unmatched. Germline V lookup: CDR1 PRHDT, CDR2 FYEKMQ (reference sequence).

The CDR3 DNA reads TGTGCCAGCACCCCGATACGGGACAGGAATGAGCAGTTCTTC. It yields the protein CASTPIRDRNEQFF. This chain links TRBV7-8 with TRBJ2-1; 8 nucleotides line up with TRBD1. Germline CDR1 reads SGHVS; CDR2 reads FQNEAQ. Losses at the gene ends were 7 bases for V and 7 bases for J; bases not matched to a gene: 9. The CDR3 totals 14 residues.

The chain is built from TRBV27 and TRBJ1-2; the D gene is possibly TRBD1 (6 bases). The CDR3 is 16 amino acids. Germline loops: CDR1 MNHEY, CDR2 SMNVEV (reference sequence). Trimming removed 5 bases from V and 4 bases from J, with 20 bases in between. The CDR3 reads CASSLQPADRAYGYTF. The CDR3 nucleotides are TGTGCCAGCAGTCTCCAACCCGCGGACAGAGCCTATGGCTACACCTTC.

This rearrangement joins TRBV18 to TRBJ1-1; D is perhaps TRBD1 (6 bases). CDR1 is KGHSH and CDR2 is LQKENI in the germline V gene. The germline V and J ends were trimmed by 3 bases and 2 bases, with 13 bases remaining between them. The CDR3 is made up of 15 amino acids. This CDR3 is CASSPGQLSNTEAFF. CDR3 sequence (DNA): TGTGCCAGCTCACCGGGACAACTTTCCAACACTGAAGCTTTCTTT.

This clone was detected once. V gene TRBV3-1 (or the pseudogene TRBV3-2) combines with J gene TRBJ1-3; D uncertain. CDR3 length: 15 residues. V gave up 5 bases and J gave up 0 bases, with 11 bases separating them. CDR1 is LGHDT and CDR2 is YNNKEL in the germline V gene (reference sequence). Here the CDR3 reads CASSVAQGSGNTIYF. CDR3 nucleotide sequence: TGTGCCAGCAGCGTAGCCCAAGGCTCTGGAAACACCATATATTTT.

This chain connects TRBV6-6 to TRBJ1-1, with TRBD1 matching 7 bases. From germline, CDR1 is MNHNY and CDR2 SVGAGI (reference sequence). After removal of 6 bases from V and 5 bases from J, the junction contained 9 bases not matched to a gene. The CDR3 is 14 residues long. The CDR3 is CASRSQGVGTEAFF. The CDR3 nucleotides are TGTGCCAGCAGATCCCAGGGGGTCGGGACTGAAGCTTTCTTT.

The chain is built from TRBV20-1 and TRBJ1-5, with 8 bases matching TRBD1. CDR1 DFQATT and CDR2 SNEGSKA come from the germline V gene (reference sequence). CDR3 length: 17 amino acids. V lost 3 bases to trimming and J lost 0 bases; unmatched junction nucleotides: 10. The CDR3 protein is CSASVAGGRSSNQPQHF. In DNA, the CDR3 is TGCAGTGCTAGTGTGGCAGGGGGCAGGTCTAGCAATCAGCCCCAGCATTTT.

This sequence joins TRBV3-1 (or the pseudogene TRBV3-2) and TRBJ1-2, with 8 bases aligning to TRBD1. This CDR3 is built from 15 residues. Germline CDR1 reads LGHDT; CDR2 reads YNNKEL (reference sequence). The V gene end was trimmed by 2 bases and the J gene end by 8 bases; junction bases not matched to a gene: 10. CDR3 amino acids: CASSQLITGGNGYTF. The CDR3 nucleotides are TGTGCCAGCAGCCAACTGATTACAGGGGGGAACGGCTACACCTTC.

This rearrangement joins TRBV28 to TRBJ2-3; 8 nucleotides match TRBD1. V dropped 6 bases and J dropped 1; count of bases not matched to a gene: 3. CDR3 length: 14 residues. CDR1 and CDR2 from the germline V gene are MDHEN and SYDVKM. In DNA form, the CDR3 reads TGTGCCAGCAGCTCGGGACAGGGCACAGATACGCAGTATTTT. Its protein product is CASSSGQGTDTQYF. The full variable domain, in which reference TRBV28 and TRBJ2-3 provide the parts outside the CDR3, is DVKVTQSSRYLVKRTGEKVFLECVQDMDHENMFWYRQDPGLGLRLIYFSYDVKMKEKGDIPEGYSVSREKKERFSLILESASTNQTSMYLCASSSGQGTDTQYFGPGTRLTVL.

This rearrangement joins TRBV19 to TRBJ2-3; 7 bases are shared with TRBD1. V gave up 6 bases and J gave up 2 bases; unmatched junction bases: 5. The germline gives CDR1 LNHDA, CDR2 SQIVND (reference sequence). This CDR3 is 14 amino acids long. CDR3 amino acids: CASRTGSPTDTQYF. The CDR3 bases are TGTGCCAGTAGGACAGGGAGTCCCACAGATACGCAGTATTTT.

The count of this clone is one. The chain employs TRBV5-5 and TRBJ2-5; 9 nucleotides line up with TRBD2. Germline values: CDR1 SGHKS, CDR2 YYEKEE (reference sequence). This CDR3 spans 16 amino acids. J lost 5 bases, V lost 0 bases, and 8 bases had no gene match. In DNA, the CDR3 is TGTGCCAGCAGCTTGGGCGGGGGGGCCCAGAGGGAGACCCAGTACTTC. The encoded protein is CASSLGGGAQRETQYF. The full variable domain, in which reference TRBV5-5 and TRBJ2-5 provide the parts outside the CDR3, is DAGVTQSPTHLIKTRGQQVTLRCSPISGHKSVSWYQQVLGQGPQFIFQYYEKEERGRGNFPDRFSARQFPNYSSELNVNALLLGDSALYLCASSLGGGAQRETQYFGPGTRLLVL.

The V gene is TRBV5-5, the J gene TRBJ1-6; D is undetermined. Trimming removed 3 bases at V and 10 bases at J, with 17 bases between. This CDR3 is 15 amino acids long. Per germline, CDR1 SGHKS and CDR2 YYEKEE (reference sequence). CDR3 in amino acids: CASSWATAGGSPLHF. The CDR3 DNA reads as TGTGCCAGCAGCTGGGCCACGGCCGGTGGGTCACCCCTCCACTTT.

The chain employs TRBV5-1 and TRBJ2-1, with D perhaps matching TRBD1 (6 bases). The germline V gene has CDR1 SGHRS and CDR2 YFSETQ. Trimming stripped 5 bases from V and 6 bases from J, with 18 bases between. This CDR3 has 15 residues. The chain's CDR3 is CASSLDGQPFNEQFF. Here the CDR3 DNA reads TGCGCCAGCAGTCTGGACGGACAGCCCTTCAATGAGCAGTTCTTC.

This sequence joins TRBV7-9 and TRBJ2-5; 7 bases are a match to TRBD1. The CDR3 consists of 18 residues. Germline CDR1 and CDR2: SEHNR and FQNEAQ (reference sequence). The V gene end was trimmed by 5 bases and the J gene end by 2 bases; junction bases not matched to a gene: 17. The CDR3 coding sequence is TGTGCCAGCAGCCTCCCCCCCCCACCGGGACAGAGACAAGAGACCCAGTACTTC. The encoded protein is CASSLPPPPGQRQETQYF.